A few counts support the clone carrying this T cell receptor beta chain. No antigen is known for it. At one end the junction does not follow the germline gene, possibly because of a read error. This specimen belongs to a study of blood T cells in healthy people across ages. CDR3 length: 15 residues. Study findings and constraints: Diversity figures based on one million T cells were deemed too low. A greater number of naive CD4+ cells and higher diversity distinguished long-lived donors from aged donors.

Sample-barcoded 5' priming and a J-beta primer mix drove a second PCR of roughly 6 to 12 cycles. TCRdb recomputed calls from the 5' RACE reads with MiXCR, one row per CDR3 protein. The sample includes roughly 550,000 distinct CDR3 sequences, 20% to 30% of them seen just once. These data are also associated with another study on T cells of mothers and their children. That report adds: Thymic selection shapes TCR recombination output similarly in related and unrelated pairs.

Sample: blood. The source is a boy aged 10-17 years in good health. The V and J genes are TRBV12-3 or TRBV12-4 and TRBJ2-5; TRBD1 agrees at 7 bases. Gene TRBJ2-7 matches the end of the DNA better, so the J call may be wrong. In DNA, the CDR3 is TGTGTCAGCAGTGAAACAGGGGCCGGAGGTTACGAGCAGTACTTC. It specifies CVSSETGAGGYEQYF.